Each of the 27 T cell receptor beta chains below was sequenced from the same sample in a study of T cells after yellow fever vaccination (dated by TCRdb to about 2019). What this sample's treatment or condition label stands for: live attenuated yellow fever vaccine strain. The library was produced with 5' RACE. For sequencing, an Illumina HiSeq 2500 was employed. TCRdb reanalyzed the raw reads on its own, using fastp at Q25 for trimming and MiXCR for clone calling, and kept in-frame beta chains. Rows with one shared CDR3 protein collapse into an entry with the most common genes and DNA. In this sample the table shows around 73,000 distinct CDR3 sequences, about 7.7% of which occur a single time. The top ten hold 41% of the sample. The sample here was CD8+ T cells sorted from PBMCs, taken on the day of the yellow fever booster vaccination. All receptors derive from a man aged 30 to 39 who received the YFV17D yellow fever vaccine.

Many counts were recorded for this clonotype. The chain carries TRBV15 and TRBJ2-1, with TRBD2 matching over 11 bases. Germline V gives CDR1 LNHNV, CDR2 YYDKDF (reference sequence). Trimming at V came to 3 bases and at J to 4 bases, leaving 5 bases not matched to a gene. The CDR3 totals 16 residues. The chain's CDR3 is CATSSEGTSGYNEQFF. The CDR3 coding sequence is TGTGCCACCAGCAGCGAGGGGACTAGCGGTTACAATGAGCAGTTCTTC. Variable domain in full (rest from reference TRBV15 and TRBJ2-1): DAMVIQNPRYQVTQFGKPVTLSCSQTLNHNVMYWYQQKSSQAPKLLFHYYDKDFNNEADTPDNFQSRRPNTSFCFLDIRSPGLGDTAMYLCATSSEGTSGYNEQFFGPGTRLTVL.

The chain carries TRBV11-3 and TRBJ2-3; TRBD2 agrees at 9 bases. The CDR3 consists of 17 residues. Per the germline V gene, CDR1 is SGHNT and CDR2 is YENEEA. With 4 bases clipped from V and 6 bases from J, the junction kept 14 bases outside the gene matches. The CDR3 sequence is CASSSRTSSGAGDTQYF. CDR3 in DNA: TGTGCCAGCAGCTCCCGAACCTCTAGCGGGGCCGGGGATACGCAGTATTTT.

This clonotype was detected only a few times. Mismatch with germline at one junction end may stem from a read error. V and J are TRBV2 and TRBJ2-6; 7 bases align to TRBD1. The CDR3 runs to 15 residues. Germline CDR1 is SNHLY and CDR2 is FYNNEI. CDR3 amino acids: CAGRQGSSRANVLTF. The DNA for the CDR3 is TGTGCCGGCCGACAGGGTAGCTCTAGGGCCAACGTCCTGACTTTC.

The rearrangement links TRBV9 to TRBJ2-3; 8 bases map to TRBD1. Trimming removed 4 bases from V and 6 bases from J; junction bases left unmatched: 10. The CDR3 length is 15 residues. Germline-derived CDR1 and CDR2 are SGDLS and YYNGEE. As DNA, the CDR3 is TGTGCCAGCAGCACCTCAGGGGGCGCGGCTGATACGCAGTATTTT. This encodes CASSTSGGAADTQYF.

The chain carries TRBV7-6 and TRBJ2-5, with D perhaps matching TRBD2 (6 bases). V gave up 5 bases and J gave up 3 bases, with 22 bases separating them. Germline V gene data show CDR1 as SGHVS and CDR2 as FNYEAQ. The CDR3 sequence is 17 residues long. CDR3 sequence: CASSPPSAVWGEETQYF. The CDR3 DNA is TGTGCCAGCAGCCCTCCAAGCGCGGTCTGGGGGGAAGAGACCCAGTACTTC.

A word on this clonotype: Mismatch with germline at one junction end may stem from a read error. V usage is TRBV7-8 and J usage is TRBJ2-1; 10 bases line up with TRBD2. Germline CDR1 SGHVS, CDR2 FQNEAQ. The CDR3 extends over 16 amino acids. CDR3 nucleotides: TGTGCCAGTAGCTTAACAAAGCGGGAGGGCCTCAATGAGCAGTTCTTC. Amino acid sequence: CASSLTKREGLNEQFF.

At least ten counts were recorded for this clonotype. CDR3 amino acids: CASSQDPGVRMNTEAFF. As DNA, the CDR3 is TGCGCCAGCAGCCAAGATCCTGGGGTTAGAATGAACACTGAAGCTTTCTTT. This sequence joins TRBV4-3 and TRBJ1-1; D uncertain. Germline CDR1 LGHNA, CDR2 YSLEER. Between the trimmed V and J ends, which lost 0 bases and 0 bases, there was a span of 14 bases. CDR3 size: 17 residues.

Written as DNA, the CDR3 is TGCAGTGCCACCCTAGCGGGAGGGCCCTACGAGCAGTACTTC. Its protein product is CSATLAGGPYEQYF. This chain connects TRBV20-1 to TRBJ2-7, with 12 bases aligning to TRBD2. The CDR3 consists of 14 residues. Per the germline V gene, CDR1 is DFQATT and CDR2 is SNEGSKA (reference sequence). With V trimmed by 6 bases and J by 2 bases, 5 bases remained unmatched.

This clonotype was found many times. J is TRBJ2-1 and V is TRBV20-1, with D unresolved. The germline CDR1 and CDR2 sequences are DFQATT and SNEGSKA (reference sequence). V gave up 6 bases and J gave up 8 bases, with 20 bases separating them. CDR3 length: 14 residues. The CDR3, as DNA: TGCAGTGCCCTCGGACCCGCGCTGGGCTATGAGCAGTTCTTC. Protein sequence: CSALGPALGYEQFF.

The chain employs TRBV28 and TRBJ2-3; tentative D call: TRBD1 (6 bases). CDR1 and CDR2 (germline): MDHEN, SYDVKM. The CDR3 loop spans 15 amino acids. Trimming took 5 bases from V and 2 from J, leaving 14 bases between them. The CDR3 DNA reads TGTGCCAGCAGTACCCGGGACACCTACACAGATACGCAGTATTTT. Translating gives CASSTRDTYTDTQYF.

This clonotype was seen only a few times. This chain joins TRBV6-5 and TRBJ2-5; D is uncertain. The CDR3 runs 11 residues. With 2 bases removed from V and 4 bases from J, the gap between germline ends came to 2 bases. The germline V gene encodes CDR1 MNHEY and CDR2 SVGAGI. The CDR3 here is CASSYLETQYF. The DNA for the CDR3 is TGTGCCAGCAGTTACCTAGAGACCCAGTACTTC.

This clonotype showed up just a few times. The chain links TRBV20-1 to TRBJ2-1, with a weak D call TRBD1 (5 bases). CDR1 and CDR2 (germline): DFQATT, SNEGSKA (reference sequence). The length of the CDR3 is 12 residues. Trimming removed 1 base at V and 9 bases at J, with 10 bases between. The CDR3 nucleotides read TGCAGTGCTAGAGTGGGGCCATTTGAGCAGTTCTTC. This encodes CSARVGPFEQFF.

This rearrangement joins TRBV3-1 to TRBJ2-1; D may correspond to TRBD1 or TRBD2 (5 bases each). There are 15 residues in the CDR3. Trimming took 1 base from V and 6 from J, leaving 13 bases between them. Germline V gene sequence: CDR1 LGHDT, CDR2 YNNKEL (reference sequence). The CDR3 sequence: CASSQGWGTVNEQFF. CDR3 bases: TGTGCCAGCAGCCAAGGTTGGGGGACCGTCAATGAGCAGTTCTTC.

The chain combines TRBV7-9 with TRBJ2-5; tentatively, D is TRBD1 (5 bases). Germline V gene sequence: CDR1 SEHNR, CDR2 FQNEAQ (reference sequence). The CDR3 covers 14 residues. V was clipped by 3 bases and J by 1 base, with 9 bases between them. The chain's CDR3 is CASSLVGAQETQYF. The DNA of the CDR3 is TGTGCCAGCAGCTTGGTAGGGGCCCAAGAGACCCAGTACTTC.

This clonotype was counted ten times or more. The J gene is TRBJ2-7, the V gene TRBV4-3; D unclear. CDR1 LGHNA and CDR2 YSLEER come from the germline V gene. Trimming left V 3 bases short and J 3 bases short, with 12 bases between. The CDR3 covers 14 residues. The CDR3 region is CASSQDGLDYEQYF. The CDR3 DNA is TGCGCCAGCAGCCAGGACGGCTTGGACTACGAGCAGTACTTC.

J is TRBJ1-1 and V is TRBV7-8; D may be TRBD1 (5 bases). CDR1 SGHVS and CDR2 FQNEAQ come from the germline V gene. The CDR3 is 14 residues long. V lost 5 bases and J lost 1, with 11 bases in between. The CDR3 region is CASSVTTGNTEAFF. The CDR3 DNA follows: TGTGCCAGCAGCGTAACCACAGGGAACACTGAAGCTTTCTTT.

A few counts support this clonotype. The rearrangement links TRBV19 to TRBJ2-1, with TRBD2 as a possible D gene (5 bases). There are 13 residues in the CDR3. Germline V gene lookup returns CDR1 LNHDA and CDR2 SQIVND (reference sequence). Trimming cost V 6 bases and J 2 bases, with 8 bases left between them. The CDR3 reads CASSWRAYNEQFF. The CDR3 DNA reads TGTGCCAGTAGCTGGCGGGCCTACAATGAGCAGTTCTTC.

The J gene is TRBJ2-3, the V gene TRBV28, with TRBD2 as a possible D gene (7 bases). The CDR3 runs 16 residues. The germline V and J ends were trimmed by 6 bases and 5 bases, with 21 bases remaining between them. The germline V gene encodes CDR1 MDHEN and CDR2 SYDVKM. The CDR3 loop reads CASSFPEGGGEDTQYF. Here the CDR3 DNA reads TGTGCCAGCAGCTTCCCGGAGGGGGGGGGTGAAGATACGCAGTATTTT. Based on the CDR3 plus reference TRBV28 and TRBJ2-3, the full variable domain is DVKVTQSSRYLVKRTGEKVFLECVQDMDHENMFWYRQDPGLGLRLIYFSYDVKMKEKGDIPEGYSVSREKKERFSLILESASTNQTSMYLCASSFPEGGGEDTQYFGPGTRLTVL.

This sequence joins TRBV20-1 and TRBJ1-3, with D unresolved. The CDR3 length is 14 residues. Per germline, CDR1 DFQATT and CDR2 SNEGSKA (reference sequence). V was trimmed by 6 bases and J by 4 bases, leaving 16 bases between them. The CDR3 here is CSAPGPHAGNTIYF. The CDR3 DNA is TGCAGTGCCCCGGGCCCCCACGCCGGAAACACCATATATTTT.

In its sample, this clonotype was seen a few times. DNA of the CDR3: TGTGCCAGCAGCGTCACCGGGGGGTTGGGGGCGAATGTCGCCGAGCAGTACTTC. Translated: CASSVTGGLGANVAEQYF. The chain employs TRBV9 and TRBJ2-7; possibly TRBD2 for D (7 bases). The CDR3 length is 18 residues. Germline CDR1 reads SGDLS; CDR2 reads YYNGEE. Trimming cost V 2 bases and J 6 bases, with 27 bases left between them.

In this sample, this clonotype turned up a few times. The CDR3 region is CSASDSGRYEQYF. The CDR3 nucleotides read TGCAGTGCTAGCGATAGCGGGAGGTACGAGCAGTACTTC. The chain recombines TRBV20-1 with TRBJ2-7; 10 nucleotides align to TRBD2. CDR3 length equals 13 residues. J gave up 4 bases and V 3 bases, and 3 bases lay outside the gene matches. Germline values: CDR1 DFQATT, CDR2 SNEGSKA (reference sequence).

This clonotype has a handful of counts. The chain is built from TRBV4-3 and TRBJ2-7; TRBD1 aligns across 7 bases. In germline, CDR1 is LGHNA, CDR2 YSLEER. V shed 3 bases and J 3 bases; nucleotides not matched to a gene: 11. This CDR3 comprises 16 residues. Here the CDR3 reads CASSQSPDRDDYEQYF. For the CDR3, the DNA is TGCGCCAGCAGCCAGAGCCCTGACAGGGATGACTACGAGCAGTACTTC.

This clonotype was counted at least ten times. The V gene is TRBV12-3 or TRBV12-4, the J gene TRBJ2-7, with TRBD1 as a possible D gene (5 bases). V lost 8 bases to trimming and J lost 3 bases, with 14 bases between them. The CDR3 spans 13 residues. CDR3 sequence reads: CASGPGIHYEQYF. CDR3 nucleotide sequence: TGTGCCAGCGGTCCAGGGATACACTACGAGCAGTACTTC.

This clonotype appeared many times. This chain links TRBV14 with TRBJ2-1; maybe TRBD2 (6 bases). Between the trimmed V and J ends, which lost 4 bases and 7 bases, there was a span of 11 bases. CDR3 length equals 13 residues. Germline V CDR1 and CDR2: SGHDN, FVKESK. CDR3 protein: CASSRPGGNEQFF. The CDR3 bases are TGTGCCAGCAGCCGACCTGGGGGGAATGAGCAGTTCTTC.

This clonotype appeared a few times. The chain is built from TRBV6-5 and TRBJ2-7; D is tentatively TRBD1 or TRBD2 (5 bases each). Germline V gene sequence: CDR1 MNHEY, CDR2 SVGAGI. The CDR3 loop spans 15 amino acids. V lost 2 bases and J 3 bases, leaving 14 bases between the germline ends. In nucleotides, the CDR3 is TGTGCCAGCAGTTACAGCTGGGACGGAGACTACGAGCAGTACTTC. This translates into CASSYSWDGDYEQYF.

The chain employs TRBV7-8 and TRBJ2-7; D is perhaps TRBD2 (6 bases). V was trimmed by 1 base and J by 2 bases, leaving 15 bases between them. Per the germline V gene, CDR1 is SGHVS and CDR2 is FQNEAQ. This CDR3 is built from 16 residues. CDR3 bases: TGTGCCAGCAGCTTAGTGGGGAATAGCGGCACCTACGAGCAGTACTTC. This sequence encodes CASSLVGNSGTYEQYF.

The chain carries TRBV30 and TRBJ2-5; D gene ambiguous. The V gene lost 2 bases and the J gene lost 4 bases, with 17 bases spanning the gap. Germline V gene lookup returns CDR1 GTSNPN and CDR2 SVGIG (reference sequence). The length of the CDR3 is 15 residues. The CDR3, as DNA: TGTGCCTGGAGTTTCGAGTCGGCAGGCGGAGAGACCCAGTACTTC. It is translated as CAWSFESAGGETQYF.